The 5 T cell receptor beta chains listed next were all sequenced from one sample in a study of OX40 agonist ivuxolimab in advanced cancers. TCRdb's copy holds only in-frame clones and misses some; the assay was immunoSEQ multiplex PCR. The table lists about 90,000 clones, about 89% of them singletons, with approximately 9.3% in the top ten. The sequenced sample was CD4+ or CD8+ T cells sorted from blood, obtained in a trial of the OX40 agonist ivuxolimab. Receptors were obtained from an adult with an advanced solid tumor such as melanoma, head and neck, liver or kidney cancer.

CDR3 sequence reads: CASGFGLSGANVLTF. For the CDR3, the DNA is TGTGCCAGCGGGTTTGGCCTCTCTGGGGCCAACGTCCTGACTTTC. The rearrangement uses TRBV18 and TRBJ2-6; D gene uncertain. This CDR3 region has 15 residues. Germline V gene sequence: CDR1 KGHSH, CDR2 LQKENI. V was shortened by 8 bases and J by 0 bases, with 11 bases between the two germline ends.

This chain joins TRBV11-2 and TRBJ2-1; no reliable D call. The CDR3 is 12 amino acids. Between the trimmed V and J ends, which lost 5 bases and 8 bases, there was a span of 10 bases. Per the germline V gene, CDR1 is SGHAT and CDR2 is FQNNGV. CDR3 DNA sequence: TGTGCCAGCAGCCCCAGAGGATATGAGCAGTTCTTC. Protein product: CASSPRGYEQFF.

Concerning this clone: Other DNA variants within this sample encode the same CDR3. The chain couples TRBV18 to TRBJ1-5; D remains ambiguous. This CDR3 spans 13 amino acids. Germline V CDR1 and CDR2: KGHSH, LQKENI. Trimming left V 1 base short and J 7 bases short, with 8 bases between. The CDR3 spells CASSPQGDQPQHF. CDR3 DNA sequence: TGTGCCAGCTCACCACAGGGAGACCAGCCCCAGCATTTT.

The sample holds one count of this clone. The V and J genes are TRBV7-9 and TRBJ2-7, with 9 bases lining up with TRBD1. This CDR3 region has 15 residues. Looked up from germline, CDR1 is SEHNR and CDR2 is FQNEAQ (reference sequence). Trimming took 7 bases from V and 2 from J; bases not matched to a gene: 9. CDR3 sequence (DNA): TGTGCCAGCAACGGACAGGGGTCTACTCCCTACGAGCAGTACTTC. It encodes CASNGQGSTPYEQYF.

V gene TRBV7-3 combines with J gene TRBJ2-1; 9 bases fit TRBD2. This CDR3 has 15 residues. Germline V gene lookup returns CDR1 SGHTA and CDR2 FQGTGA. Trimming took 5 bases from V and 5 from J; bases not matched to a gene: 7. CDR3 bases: TGTGCCAGCAGCCAGGGGACTAGCTACCACAATGAGCAGTTCTTC. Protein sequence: CASSQGTSYHNEQFF.